The sequence of this T cell receptor beta chain was determined in a study of T cell responses to AZD1222 COVID-19 vaccine. The study's findings and limits: Repertoires were obtained only post-peak T cell response. Donors were chiefly white British, with a greater number of females, and clonal diversity was perhaps underestimated. The number of AZD1222 recipients seropositive at baseline was only 5 to 7. Rises in breadth and depth of Spike-specific TCRs came after two AZD1222 doses.

As for this clone: Its antigen remains unknown.

Sequencing was performed with immunoSEQ multiplex PCR; in TCRdb, only in-frame clones are kept and a portion is missing. The sample includes around 250,000 clones, 80% to 95% of them seen just once. Germline V gene lookup returns CDR1 SNHLY and CDR2 FYNNEI. Trimming removed 6 bases at V and 2 bases at J, with 24 bases between. The CDR3 consists of 18 residues. The chain recombines TRBV2 with TRBJ2-3; maybe TRBD2 (8 bases). The clonotype was recovered from an adult in good health. This sample comprised peripheral blood, obtained on day 0 of AZD1222 vaccination. CDR3 in DNA: TGTGCCAGCAGGACAGGGTTTACGGGACTAGGATTCACAGATACGCAGTATTTT. Translation: CASRTGFTGLGFTDTQYF.